The rows below give T cell receptor beta chains drawn from one sample of a study of blood T cell repertoires in COVID-19. Produced via immunoSEQ multiplex PCR; TCRdb's table is partial and in-frame only. The table lists fewer than 150,000 clones, roughly 84% of them singletons. Sequenced input: peripheral blood. These receptors all come from a man aged 35 to 55 with acute or convalescent COVID-19. Both conserved end residues are part of each CDR3. D genes are given only for firm matches. Part of the rows lack a size; the others show once, few, many or a class for expanded clones.

size | D | J | V | CDR3 | DNA
few | NA | TRBJ1-5 | TRBV5-6 | CASSIDGSSNQPQHF | TGTGCCAGCAGCATCGACGGGAGTAGCAATCAGCCCCAGCATTTT
NA | NA | TRBJ2-5 | TRBV5-5 | CASSFRWGGHETQYF | TGTGCCAGCAGCTTCAGGTGGGGGGGCCACGAGACCCAGTACTTC
NA | NA | TRBJ1-3 | TRBV12-3/TRBV12-4 | CASKNRLANF | TGTGCCAGCAAAAACAGGCTGGCGAATTTT
NA | NA | TRBJ1-1 | TRBV6-5 | CASSSYQVTNTEAFF | TGTGCCAGCAGTTCATACCAGGTCACCAACACTGAAGCTTTCTTT
NA | NA | TRBJ1-2 | TRBV7-9 | CASSFGGQQGYGYTF | TGTGCCAGCAGCTTTGGCGGTCAACAGGGATATGGCTACACCTTC
few | NA | TRBJ2-7 | TRBV3-1/TRBV3-2 | CASSQVRGEQYF | TGTGCCAGCAGCCAGGTAAGGGGCGAGCAGTACTTC
NA | NA | TRBJ2-3 | TRBV6-4 | CASSVLAASTDTQYF | TGTGCCAGCAGTGTTCTAGCAGCGAGCACAGATACGCAGTATTTT
NA | TRBD1 | TRBJ1-2 | TRBV2 | CASSGLAGGNYGYTF | TGTGCCAGCAGTGGTTTGGCAGGGGGGAACTATGGCTACACCTTC
NA | TRBD2 | TRBJ2-7 | TRBV18 | CASSWMPGGSYEQYF | TGTGCCAGCTCATGGATGCCGGGGGGTTCCTACGAGCAGTACTTC
NA | NA | TRBJ1-4 | TRBV5-1 | CASSLEGRPWAPNEKLFF | TGCGCCAGCAGCTTAGAGGGCAGGCCATGGGCCCCGAATGAAAAACTGTTTTTT
NA | NA | TRBJ1-2 | TRBV4-1 | CASSNNRVGTYGYTF | TGCGCCAGCAGCAACAACAGGGTTGGTACCTATGGCTACACCTTC
NA | NA | TRBJ2-6 | TRBV7-3 | CASSLKAGSGANVLTF | TGTGCCAGCAGCTTAAAGGCAGGCTCTGGGGCCAACGTCCTGACTTTC
NA | TRBD1 | TRBJ1-2 | TRBV7-9 | CASSTLGQDPVSTF | TGTGCCAGCAGCACCCTCGGACAGGACCCCGTCTCCACCTTC
NA | NA | TRBJ1-2 | TRBV9 | CASSVAQGDGYTF | TGTGCCAGCAGCGTAGCGCAGGGTGATGGCTACACCTTC
NA | TRBD2 | TRBJ2-3 | TRBV4-3 | CASSLSLPGLAGGRSSTDTQYF | TGCGCCAGCAGCCTATCTCTCCCGGGACTAGCGGGGGGACGCTCTAGCACAGATACGCAGTATTTT
NA | TRBD2 | TRBJ2-3 | TRBV4-2 | CASSQNSGGAGDTQYF | TGTGCCAGCAGCCAAAATAGCGGGGGGGCCGGAGATACGCAGTATTTT
NA | NA | TRBJ2-1 | TRBV11-2 | CASSPPTRIETYNEQFF | TGTGCCAGCAGCCCGCCCACTAGAATTGAGACGTACAATGAGCAGTTCTTC
NA | TRBD2 | TRBJ2-7 | TRBV3-1/TRBV3-2 | CASSQDRLAGGLEQYF | TGTGCCAGCAGCCAAGACAGACTAGCGGGGGGGCTCGAGCAGTACTTC
NA | TRBD1 | TRBJ2-7 | TRBV19 | CASSLEAGGYEQYF | TGTGCCAGTAGTTTAGAGGCAGGGGGCTACGAGCAGTACTTC
NA | NA | TRBJ1-2 | TRBV20-1 | CSASEQGPYGYTF | TGCAGTGCTAGTGAACAGGGACCGTATGGCTACACCTTC